This T cell receptor (beta chain) was identified in a study of CD4 T cells in relation to SARS-CoV-2 and coronaviruses. The overall study: Crossreactive spike epitopes shared across donors were mapped to their HLA restriction. Study conclusions and caveats: No donor gave both pre-pandemic and post-infection samples. Crossreactivity was assessed only for spike protein, not other viral proteins.

Measured with immunoSEQ multiplex PCR; TCRdb has only the in-frame clones, and not every one. The table records 35,000 to 40,000 clones, 70% to 90% of them present only once. With respect to this clone: Its antigen remains unknown.

Naive and memory CD4+ T cells were separated from cryopreserved PBMCs. The receptor was derived from an adult with COVID-19. The material sequenced was memory CD4+ T cells from PBMCs.

The CDR3 DNA is TGTGCCAGCAGTGACAGGGGTTGGAGGGGCCCAACTAATGAAAAACTGTTTTTT. As protein: CASSDRGWRGPTNEKLFF. The chain couples TRBV28 to TRBJ1-4, with 8 bases that match TRBD1. The CDR3 loop spans 18 amino acids. The V gene's germline CDR1 is MDHEN and CDR2 SYDVKM. V lost 5 bases, J lost 0 bases, and 11 bases stayed unmatched.